The following is a T cell receptor (beta chain) sequence with its context. Its specificity is not known. The source of the sample is a study of beta chain features in type 1 diabetes. The collection from each donor was one heparinised blood draw averaging roughly 100 mL. Notes on the study in general: In every one of the four CD4+ subsets, TCRB CDR3s were moderately but significantly shorter in Type 1 diabetes patients. A potential PCR bias toward shorter templates would be equal in patient and control samples.

V gave up 2 bases and J gave up 8 bases; unmatched junction bases: 9. CDR1 SGHRS and CDR2 YFSETQ come from the germline V gene. The CDR3 extends over 14 amino acids. cDNA synthesis used the whole RNA isolate, giving expressed TCRB sequences. TCRdb keeps only in-frame clones here, not all; method: immunoSEQ multiplex PCR. The table shows a few hundred thousand clones, with roughly 13% occurring only once. This clonotype was obtained from a woman younger than 30 with type 1 diabetes. Sequencing input: naive CD4+ T cells from blood. The chain carries TRBV5-1 and TRBJ1-2, with 7 bases identical to TRBD1. Written as DNA, the CDR3 is TGCGCCAGCAGCTTAGGGGGCGTGTCGGGAGGCTACACCTTC. This encodes CASSLGGVSGGYTF.